This T cell receptor (beta chain) was found in a study of neurological immune-mediated disorders. Study-level background: Of the 34 patients who had multiple sclerosis, approximately 31 had the relapsing-remitting form and 3 had the secondary progressive form.

Overall study results and limits: The study found no CDR3 amino acid sequences shared by expanded clones across subjects, suggesting private repertoires in all groups.

Described time point: longitudinal time-point 2. Turning to this clonotype: As yet, its antigen is unknown. A much bigger clone sits one base away, suggesting this may be a read error.

This CDR3 has 12 residues. TCRdb independently ran MiXCR on the 5' RACE reads; one entry per CDR3 protein. The data show some 87,000 distinct CDR3 sequences, more than 5% seen once. The genes are TRBV21-1 and TRBJ2-5; TRBD1, the table's D call, was not compared with the DNA. TRBV21-1 is described as a pseudogene. Material for sequencing was PBMCs. This receptor was identified in a woman aged 55-69 years with multiple sclerosis. The CDR3 DNA follows: TGTGCCAGCAGCTTCTTGTGGGGGGCCCAGTACTTC. Residues: CASSFLWGAQYF.